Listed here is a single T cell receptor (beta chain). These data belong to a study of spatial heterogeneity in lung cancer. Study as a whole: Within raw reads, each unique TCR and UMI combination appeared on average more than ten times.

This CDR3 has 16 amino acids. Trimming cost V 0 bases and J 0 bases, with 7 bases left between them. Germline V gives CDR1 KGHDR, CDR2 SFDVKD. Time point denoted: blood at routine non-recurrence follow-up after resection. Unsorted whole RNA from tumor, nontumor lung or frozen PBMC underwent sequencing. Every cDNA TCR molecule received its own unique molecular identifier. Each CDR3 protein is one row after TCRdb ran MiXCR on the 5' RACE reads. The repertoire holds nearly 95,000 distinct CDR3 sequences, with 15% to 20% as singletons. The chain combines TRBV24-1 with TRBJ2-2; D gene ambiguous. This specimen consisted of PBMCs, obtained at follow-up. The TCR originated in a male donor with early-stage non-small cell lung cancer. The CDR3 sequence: CATSDLPWANTGELFF. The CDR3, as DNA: TGTGCCACCAGTGATTTGCCCTGGGCGAACACCGGGGAGCTGTTTTTT.